These T cell receptor beta chains were read from a single sample in a study of T cells after yellow fever vaccination. TCRdb itself ran the 5' RACE reads through MiXCR, one entry per CDR3 protein. The sample holds some 250,000 distinct CDR3 sequences; 3.6% are singletons and the top ten take about 19%. Sequences were derived from PBMCs, sampled 15 days after the yellow fever booster vaccination. The receptors come from a young man who received the YFV17D yellow fever vaccine. Each CDR3 is given with its conserved first and last residue. The D gene is left open where the match is weak. Clone size is given for some rows only: seen once, a few or many times, or a class if the clone is expanded.

J	V	size	D	CDR3	DNA
TRBJ1-2	TRBV20-1	few	.	CSADPERANYGYTF	TGCAGTGCCGACCCCGAAAGGGCTAACTATGGCTACACCTTC
TRBJ1-6	TRBV7-9	many	.	CASSAGPRGSPLHF	TGTGCCAGCAGCGCAGGACCGCGCGGATCACCCCTCCACTTT
TRBJ2-5	TRBV5-1	many	.	CASSLTSLETQYF	TGCGCCAGCAGCTTGACTTCTTTGGAGACCCAGTACTTC
TRBJ1-1	TRBV28	many	TRBD1	CASIGTGDSLVTEAFF	TGTGCCAGCATCGGGACAGGGGATTCGCTGGTCACTGAAGCTTTCTTT
TRBJ2-3	TRBV7-9	many	.	CASSFWGADTDTQYF	TGTGCCAGCAGCTTCTGGGGGGCCGACACAGATACGCAGTATTTT
TRBJ2-3	TRBV4-3	many	TRBD1	CASSQVQTGTEADTQYF	TGCGCCAGCAGCCAAGTACAAACCGGGACAGAGGCAGATACGCAGTATTTT
TRBJ1-1	TRBV12-5	many	.	CASGLHRDLNTEAFF	TGTGCTAGTGGTCTCCACAGGGATCTAAACACTGAAGCTTTCTTT
TRBJ2-7	TRBV6-6	many	TRBD1	CASSYWDSGYEQYF	TGTGCCAGCAGTTACTGGGACAGTGGGTACGAGCAGTACTTC
TRBJ2-1	TRBV11-2	few	.	CASSSFPGGEQFF	TGTGCCAGCAGCTCTTTCCCTGGGGGTGAGCAGTTCTTC
TRBJ2-2	TRBV27	many	.	CASSLFAQGPPGELFF	TGTGCCAGCAGTTTATTCGCACAGGGACCCCCCGGGGAGCTGTTTTTT
TRBJ2-1	TRBV7-6	.	.	CASSLTARSDDEQFF	TGTGCCAGCAGCTTAACAGCCCGATCCGACGATGAGCAGTTCTTC
TRBJ2-5	TRBV19	many	TRBD1	CASSITGGGETQYF	TGTGCCAGTAGTATAACAGGGGGCGGAGAGACCCAGTACTTC
TRBJ2-3	TRBV20-1	many	TRBD1	CSARTGRTDTQYF	TGCAGTGCTAGGACAGGGCGCACAGATACGCAGTATTTT
TRBJ1-5	TRBV6-5	many	.	CASRPGPTQNQPQHF	TGTGCCAGCCGGCCAGGGCCAACTCAAAATCAGCCCCAGCATTTT
TRBJ2-5	TRBV10-3	.	.	CAIRSRGETQYF	TGTGCCATCAGAAGCAGGGGCGAGACCCAGTACTTC
TRBJ1-2	TRBV4-1	many	.	CASSHGSNYGYTF	TGCGCCAGCAGCCACGGAAGTAACTATGGCTACACCTTC
TRBJ2-2	TRBV12-3/TRBV12-4	many	.	CASSRSGSRTGELFF	TGTGCCAGCAGTAGGTCAGGGTCTCGCACCGGGGAGCTGTTTTTT
TRBJ1-1	TRBV6-5	many	.	CASRFPGTEAFF	TGTGCCAGCAGGTTCCCTGGCACTGAAGCTTTCTTT
TRBJ1-6	TRBV3-1	many	TRBD1	CASSDYRQGDHSPLHF	TGTGCCAGCAGCGACTACCGACAGGGGGATCATTCACCCCTCCACTTT
TRBJ1-6	TRBV20-1	many	TRBD1	CSASGDSNSPLHF	TGCAGTGCTAGTGGGGACAGTAATTCACCCCTCCACTTT
TRBJ2-4	TRBV23-1	.	.	CAQRGFKNIQYF	TGCGCCCAACGGGGTTTCAAAAACATTCAGTACTTC
TRBJ2-6	TRBV5-1	many	TRBD1	CATQRTGESSGANVLTF	TGCGCCACCCAGAGGACAGGAGAAAGCTCTGGGGCCAACGTCCTGACTTTC
TRBJ2-7	TRBV7-2	many	.	CASSWRGGASYEQYF	TGTGCCAGCAGCTGGAGAGGCGGTGCCTCCTACGAGCAGTACTTC
TRBJ2-2	TRBV24-1	many	.	CATSDGTENTGELFF	TGTGCCACCAGTGACGGGACGGAGAACACCGGGGAGCTGTTTTTT
TRBJ1-4	TRBV24-1	many	.	CATSDGSNEKLFF	TGTGCCACCAGTGACGGGAGCAATGAAAAACTGTTTTTT
TRBJ1-1	TRBV5-1	many	.	CASSLYQGNTEAFF	TGCGCCAGCAGCTTATACCAGGGGAACACTGAAGCTTTCTTT
TRBJ2-3	TRBV20-1	many	.	CSAPTLDTQYF	TGCAGTGCCCCGACACTAGATACGCAGTATTTT
TRBJ2-5	TRBV11-3	few	.	CASSRTVKETQYF	TGTGCCAGCAGCCGGACGGTTAAAGAGACCCAGTACTTC
TRBJ1-6	TRBV20-1	many	.	CSARSTGADNSPLHF	TGCAGTGCTAGAAGTACGGGGGCCGATAATTCACCCCTCCACTTT
TRBJ2-5	TRBV28	.	.	CASSPPWTAGFTQETQYF	TGTGCCAGCAGTCCCCCTTGGACAGCGGGCTTTACCCAAGAGACCCAGTACTTC
TRBJ2-3	TRBV12-3/TRBV12-4	once	TRBD2	CDSTQRGGAVTQYF	TGTGACAGCACCCAGCGCGGGGGGGCAGTTACGCAGTATTTT
TRBJ2-5	TRBV5-6	many	.	CASSFSGPSLKETQYF	TGTGCCAGCAGCTTCAGCGGGCCTTCGCTTAAAGAGACCCAGTACTTC
TRBJ1-6	TRBV7-9	many	.	CASSLDLRSPLHF	TGTGCCAGCAGCTTAGACTTGAGGTCACCCCTCCACTTT
TRBJ1-1	TRBV20-1	many	.	CSASPTDLSRGTEAFF	TGCAGTGCTAGCCCGACAGACCTCTCCCGGGGAACTGAAGCTTTCTTT
TRBJ1-6	TRBV5-1	many	TRBD1	CASSPGQLTPRTLHF	TGCGCCAGCAGCCCGGGACAGCTCACCCCCAGGACCCTCCACTTT
TRBJ2-1	TRBV18	few	.	CASSSGTSQQFF	TGTGCCAGCTCCTCTGGGACTTCTCAGCAGTTCTTC
TRBJ2-3	TRBV12-3/TRBV12-4	many	.	CASRPRSAGRSTDTQYF	TGTGCCAGCAGGCCCCGATCAGCAGGGAGAAGCACAGATACGCAGTATTTT
TRBJ2-3	TRBV7-3	many	.	CASSRRGADTQYF	TGTGCCAGCAGCCGCAGGGGGGCAGATACGCAGTATTTT
TRBJ1-3	TRBV6-6	many	.	CASKDLSGNTIYF	TGTGCCAGCAAGGACCTCTCTGGAAACACCATATATTTT
TRBJ2-3	TRBV10-3	many	TRBD2	CAISDFERGGLKDTQYF	TGTGCCATCAGTGATTTCGAGCGGGGGGGCCTCAAAGATACGCAGTATTTT
TRBJ2-1	TRBV5-1	many	.	CASSFGPEQFF	TGCGCCAGCAGCTTTGGACCTGAGCAGTTCTTC
TRBJ2-1	TRBV11-2	many	TRBD1	CASSLSGGEPEQFF	TGTGCCAGCAGCTTGTCAGGGGGCGAACCTGAGCAGTTCTTC
TRBJ2-3	TRBV4-1	many	.	CASSQDQGDTQYF	TGCGCCAGCAGCCAAGATCAGGGAGATACGCAGTATTTT
TRBJ2-5	TRBV20-1	many	TRBD1	CSARRGSNWETQYF	TGCAGTGCTCGCAGGGGGAGCAATTGGGAGACCCAGTACTTC
TRBJ2-1	TRBV9	.	.	CASSVEDSIYNEQFF	TGTGCCAGCAGCGTAGAGGATAGCATCTACAATGAGCAGTTCTTC
TRBJ2-7	TRBV18	many	TRBD1	CASSPRTTGQGVTYEQYF	TGTGCCAGCTCACCCAGAACAACGGGACAGGGGGTAACCTACGAGCAGTACTTC
TRBJ1-1	TRBV29-1	many	.	CSVEWGGREAFF	TGCAGCGTTGAGTGGGGGGGACGTGAAGCTTTCTTT
TRBJ2-5	TRBV7-2	many	TRBD2	CASSLVAGGRETQYF	TGTGCCAGCAGCTTAGTAGCGGGGGGGCGGGAGACCCAGTACTTC
TRBJ2-2	TRBV20-1	many	.	CSASRGNTGELFF	TGCAGTGCTAGCCGGGGGAACACCGGGGAGCTGTTTTTT
TRBJ2-7	TRBV19	many	.	CASSTAGLSPYEQYF	TGTGCCAGTAGTACCGCGGGACTCTCTCCCTACGAGCAGTACTTC
TRBJ2-1	TRBV9	many	.	CASSVRTPSSYNEQFF	TGTGCCAGCAGCGTCCGGACGCCTAGCTCCTACAATGAGCAGTTCTTC
TRBJ2-2	TRBV5-5	many	TRBD1	CASSSSPGQSLNTGELFF	TGTGCCAGCAGCTCTTCCCCGGGACAGTCATTGAACACCGGGGAGCTGTTTTTT
TRBJ2-7	TRBV5-8	many	.	CASSLAGDFYEQYF	TGTGCCAGCAGCTTGGCAGGAGACTTCTACGAGCAGTACTTC
TRBJ2-2	TRBV6-2/TRBV6-3	many	.	CASSFTGIPGELFF	TGTGCCAGCAGTTTTACAGGGATACCCGGGGAGCTGTTTTTT